This TCR beta chain was captured in a study of cytomegalovirus exposure and HLA in healthy donors. Findings and caveats of the study: Later on, an analysis found that several of the most significant clusters appeared to be linked to common viral pathogens, which included parvovirus B19. It was taken for granted in presence/absence analyses that sequencing depth across donors was roughly uniform. Across donors, most TCRs were seen rarely, yet some public ones were widespread. Highly shared variants forming one cluster were likely a sequencing artifact.

This CDR3 comprises 14 residues. After removal of 6 bases from V and 2 bases from J, the junction contained 5 bases not matched to a gene. The germline V gene encodes CDR1 ENHRY and CDR2 SYGVKD. On this clone itself: The antigen remains undetermined.

The study ran its PCR with 60 Vbeta and 13 Jbeta primers. Generated by immunoSEQ multiplex PCR, the TCRdb table keeps only in-frame clones and is missing some. The sample consists of more than 95,000 clones, approximately 80% of them appearing once. This clonotype originated in a male donor in good health and CMV-seronegative. The chain combines TRBV10-3 with TRBJ2-3; 7 nucleotides match TRBD1. The sample comprised PBMCs. CDR3 bases: TGTGCCATCAGGGAACAGGGGCTCACAGATACGCAGTATTTT. The encoded protein is CAIREQGLTDTQYF.